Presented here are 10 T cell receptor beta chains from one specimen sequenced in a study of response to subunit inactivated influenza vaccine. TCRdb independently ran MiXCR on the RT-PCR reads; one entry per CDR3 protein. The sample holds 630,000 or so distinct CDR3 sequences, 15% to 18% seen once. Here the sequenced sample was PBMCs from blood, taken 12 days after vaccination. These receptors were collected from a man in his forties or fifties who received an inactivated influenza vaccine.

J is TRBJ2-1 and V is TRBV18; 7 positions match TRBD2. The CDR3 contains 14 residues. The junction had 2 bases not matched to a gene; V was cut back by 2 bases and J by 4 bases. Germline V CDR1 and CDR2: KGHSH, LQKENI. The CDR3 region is CASSPYSGYNEQFF. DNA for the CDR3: TGTGCCAGCTCACCATATAGCGGGTACAATGAGCAGTTCTTC.

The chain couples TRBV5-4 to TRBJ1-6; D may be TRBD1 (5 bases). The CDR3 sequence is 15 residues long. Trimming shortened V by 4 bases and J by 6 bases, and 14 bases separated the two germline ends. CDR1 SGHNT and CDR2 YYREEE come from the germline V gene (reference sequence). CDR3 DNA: TGTGCCAGCAGCCGAAGTGGGGGGGGTAATTCACCCCTCCACTTT. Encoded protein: CASSRSGGGNSPLHF. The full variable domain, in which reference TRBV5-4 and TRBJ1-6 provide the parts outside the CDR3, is ETGVTQSPTHLIKTRGQQVTLRCSSQSGHNTVSWYQQALGQGPQFIFQYYREEENGRGNFPPRFSGLQFPNYSSELNVNALELDDSALYLCASSRSGGGNSPLHFGNGTRLTVT.

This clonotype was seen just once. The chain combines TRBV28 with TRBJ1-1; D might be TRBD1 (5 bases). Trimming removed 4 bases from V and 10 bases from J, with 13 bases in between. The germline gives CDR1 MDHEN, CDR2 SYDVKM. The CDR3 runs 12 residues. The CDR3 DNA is TGTGCCAGCAGTTCTCAGGGTTTTGGAGCTTTCTTT. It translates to CASSSQGFGAFF.

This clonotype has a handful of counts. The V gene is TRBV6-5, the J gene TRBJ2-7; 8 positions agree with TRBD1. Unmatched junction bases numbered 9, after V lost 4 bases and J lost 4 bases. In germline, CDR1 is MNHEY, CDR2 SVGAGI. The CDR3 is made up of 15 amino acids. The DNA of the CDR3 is TGTGCCAGCAGTTTTGGGCAGGGGGCCTATTACGAGCAGTACTTC. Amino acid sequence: CASSFGQGAYYEQYF.

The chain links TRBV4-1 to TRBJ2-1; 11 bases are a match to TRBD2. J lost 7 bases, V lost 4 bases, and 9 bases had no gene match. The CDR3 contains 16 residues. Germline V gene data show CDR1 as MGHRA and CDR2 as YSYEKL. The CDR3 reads CASSPEGSGRANEQFF. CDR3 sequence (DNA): TGCGCCAGCAGCCCCGAGGGTAGCGGGAGGGCGAATGAGCAGTTCTTC.

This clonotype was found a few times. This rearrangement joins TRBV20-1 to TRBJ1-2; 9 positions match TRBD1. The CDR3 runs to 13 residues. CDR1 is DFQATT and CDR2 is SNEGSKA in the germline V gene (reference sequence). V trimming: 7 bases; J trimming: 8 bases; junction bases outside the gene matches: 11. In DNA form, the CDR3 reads TGCAGTGTTTTAACCCGGGACAGGGAGGGCTACACCTTC. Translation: CSVLTRDREGYTF.

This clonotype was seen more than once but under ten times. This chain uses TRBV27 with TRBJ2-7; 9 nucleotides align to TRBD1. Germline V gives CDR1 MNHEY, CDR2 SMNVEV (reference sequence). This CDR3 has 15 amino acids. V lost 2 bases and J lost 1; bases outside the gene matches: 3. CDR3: CASSLKDRGSYEQYF. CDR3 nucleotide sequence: TGTGCCAGCAGTTTAAAGGACAGGGGATCCTACGAGCAGTACTTC.

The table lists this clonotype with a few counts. Here the CDR3 reads CASSLGGMSTDTQYF. The CDR3 DNA is TGCGCCAGCAGCTTGGGCGGGATGAGCACAGATACGCAGTATTTT. The chain joins TRBV5-1 to TRBJ2-3; tentatively, D is TRBD2 (6 bases). CDR1 is SGHRS, CDR2 YFSETQ, per germline. The length of the CDR3 is 15 residues. The V gene lost 0 bases and the J gene lost 0 bases, with 8 bases spanning the gap.

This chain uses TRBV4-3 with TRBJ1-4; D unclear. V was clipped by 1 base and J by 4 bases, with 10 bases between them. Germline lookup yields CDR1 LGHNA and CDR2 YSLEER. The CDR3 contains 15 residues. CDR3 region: CASSQGRPLNEKLFF. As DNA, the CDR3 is TGCGCCAGCAGCCAAGGGAGACCCCTTAATGAAAAACTGTTTTTT.

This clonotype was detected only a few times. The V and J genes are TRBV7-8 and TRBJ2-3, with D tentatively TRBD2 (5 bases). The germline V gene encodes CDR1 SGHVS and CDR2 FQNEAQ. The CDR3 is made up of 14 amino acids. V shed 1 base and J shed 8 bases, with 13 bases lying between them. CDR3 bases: TGTGCCAGCAGCTTAGGGCGCGGCCGGGGTACGCAGTATTTT. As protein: CASSLGRGRGTQYF.